This T cell receptor (beta chain) was sequenced during a study of CD8 T cells in ankylosing spondylitis. Study results and caveats: Typical of ankylosing spondylitis blood, it appeared, was a TCR beta motif of under 10 highly homologous variants. Reports say disease-linked clones showed up significantly more in matched ankylosing spondylitis synovial fluid. A subset of motif variants has previously been described in the synovial fluid and blood of reactive arthritis.

As concerns this clonotype: Antigen unknown.

Per germline, CDR1 KGHDR and CDR2 SFDVKD. This CDR3 is 15 amino acids long. Trimming removed 5 bases from V and 0 bases from J, with 10 bases in between. TCR beta libraries were made by quantitative 5'-RACE with molecular barcodes. TCRdb used MiXCR to reprocess the 5' RACE reads, holding one entry per CDR3 protein. The sample has 470,000 or so distinct CDR3 sequences, roughly 26% seen once. This receptor was taken from a male donor with ankylosing spondylitis. Sequences were obtained from blood, either unsorted or a sorted T cell fraction (not recorded which). The chain joins TRBV24-1 to TRBJ2-1; D gene uncertain. In DNA, the CDR3 is TGTGCCACCAGTGCTCACCTGGGCTCCTACAATGAGCAGTTCTTC. It is translated as CATSAHLGSYNEQFF.